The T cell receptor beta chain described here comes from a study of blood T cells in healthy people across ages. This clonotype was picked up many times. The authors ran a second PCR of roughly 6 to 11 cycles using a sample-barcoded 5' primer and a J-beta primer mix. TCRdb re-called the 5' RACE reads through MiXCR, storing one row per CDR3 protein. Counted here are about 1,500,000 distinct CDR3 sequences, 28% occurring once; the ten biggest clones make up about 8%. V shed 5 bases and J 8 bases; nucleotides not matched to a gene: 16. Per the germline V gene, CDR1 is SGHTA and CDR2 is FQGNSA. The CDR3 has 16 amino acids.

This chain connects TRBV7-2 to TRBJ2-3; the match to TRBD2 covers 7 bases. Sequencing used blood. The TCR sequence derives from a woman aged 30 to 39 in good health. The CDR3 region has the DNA TGTGCCAGCAGCCTCGGGGAAGCGGGGTACTACGTTACGCAGTATTTT. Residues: CASSLGEAGYYVTQYF.